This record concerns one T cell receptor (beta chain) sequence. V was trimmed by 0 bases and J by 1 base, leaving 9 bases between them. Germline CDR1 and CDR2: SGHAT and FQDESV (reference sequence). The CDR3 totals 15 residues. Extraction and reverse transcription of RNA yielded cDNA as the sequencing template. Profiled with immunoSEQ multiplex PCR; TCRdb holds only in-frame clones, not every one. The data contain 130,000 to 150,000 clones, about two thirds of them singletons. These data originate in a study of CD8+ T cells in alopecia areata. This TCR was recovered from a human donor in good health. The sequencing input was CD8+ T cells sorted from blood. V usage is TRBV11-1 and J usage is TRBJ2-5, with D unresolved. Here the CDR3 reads CASSLARSSQETQYF. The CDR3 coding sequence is TGTGCCAGCAGCTTAGCCCGTTCCAGCCAAGAGACCCAGTACTTC. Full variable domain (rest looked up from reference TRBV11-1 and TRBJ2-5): EAEVAQSPRYKITEKSQAVAFWCDPISGHATLYWYRQILGQGPELLVQFQDESVVDDSQLPKDRFSAERLKGVDSTLKIQPAELGDSAMYLCASSLARSSQETQYFGPGTRLLVL.